A selection of T cell receptor beta chains follows, all from one sample in a study of STAT3 mutations in large granular lymphocyte leukemia. Clones were read by immunoSEQ multiplex PCR, and TCRdb kept only the in-frame ones, dropping some. The sample yields about 42,000 clones, about three quarters seen once. Sequencing input: PBMCs. The receptors shown here come from a human donor with T large granular lymphocyte leukemia. Some clones in this sample may be carry-over from other donors' samples. CDR3s leave out the opening cysteine and the closing phenylalanine or tryptophan. Some rows mark clone size as missing; the rest say once, few, many or name a class of expanded clone.

J: TRBJ1-2; V: TRBV6-1; size: NA; CDR3: ASDPWGLSPYGYT
J: TRBJ1-1; V: TRBV7-2; size: NA; CDR3: ASRDRMVGTEAF
J: TRBJ1-2; V: TRBV6-5; size: NA; CDR3: ASSYNRPDDYGYT
J: TRBJ2-1; V: TRBV5-6; size: NA; CDR3: ASSSLLAGGPLNEQF
J: TRBJ2-6; V: TRBV4-3; size: few; CDR3: ASSQDTGTGANVLT
J: TRBJ2-3; V: TRBV5-4; size: NA; CDR3: ASSSGLAGRDTQY
J: TRBJ1-5; V: TRBV18; size: NA; CDR3: ASSEYDSSNQPQH
J: TRBJ1-1; V: TRBV7-2; size: NA; CDR3: ASSLRGVKMNTEAF
J: TRBJ2-2; V: TRBV18; size: NA; CDR3: ASSLGQGDKSTGELF
J: TRBJ2-6; V: TRBV4-2; size: NA; CDR3: ASSQVDMPGANVLT
J: TRBJ1-5; V: TRBV6-5; size: NA; CDR3: ASSSQGNQPQH
J: TRBJ1-2; V: TRBV7-2; size: NA; CDR3: ASSFYLGTEYGYT
J: TRBJ2-7; V: TRBV5-6; size: NA; CDR3: ASSPSPTSGGYEQY
J: TRBJ1-2; V: TRBV29-1; size: NA; CDR3: SVEDQGYGYT
J: TRBJ2-2; V: TRBV4-2; size: NA; CDR3: ASSQSAILGNTGELF
J: TRBJ1-6; V: TRBV7-9; size: NA; CDR3: ASGGATNSPLH
J: TRBJ2-2; V: TRBV7-9; size: NA; CDR3: ASSLIGGNTGELF
J: TRBJ2-5; V: TRBV19; size: NA; CDR3: ASSIDFSGYQETQY
J: TRBJ2-3; V: TRBV7-9; size: NA; CDR3: ASSPQRGDTDTQY
J: TRBJ1-3; V: TRBV7-9; size: NA; CDR3: APESGNTIY
J: TRBJ1-2; V: TRBV9; size: few; CDR3: ASSGHSGPSRRPNYGYT
J: TRBJ2-7; V: TRBV29-1; size: NA; CDR3: SVTRDRGEQY
J: TRBJ2-1; V: TRBV29-1; size: NA; CDR3: SVEPLFRGREIQF
J: TRBJ2-2; V: TRBV4-1; size: NA; CDR3: ASSHGMEAGNTGELF
J: TRBJ1-3; V: TRBV5-1; size: once; CDR3: ASSLNSGNTIY
J: TRBJ2-2; V: TRBV27; size: NA; CDR3: ASSLSPSVGELF
J: TRBJ2-1; V: TRBV27; size: NA; CDR3: ASSPLGLAGWDEQF
J: TRBJ1-1; V: TRBV6-5; size: once; CDR3: ASTRGGVMNTEAF
J: TRBJ1-4; V: TRBV5-6; size: NA; CDR3: ASHKAFPGEKLF
J: TRBJ1-2; V: TRBV5-1; size: NA; CDR3: ASSATGYGYT
J: TRBJ2-7; V: TRBV7-2; size: NA; CDR3: ASSPPPGQGYEQY
J: TRBJ1-1; V: TRBV19; size: once; CDR3: ASMGGSNTEAF
J: TRBJ1-2; V: TRBV7-8; size: once; CDR3: ASSFGQGSYT
J: TRBJ1-4; V: TRBV5-4; size: NA; CDR3: ASSSSAGDPNEKLF
J: TRBJ2-2; V: TRBV4-1; size: NA; CDR3: ASSQDKSGTNTGELF
J: TRBJ2-7; V: TRBV4-3; size: NA; CDR3: ASSQDWGYEQY
J: TRBJ2-1; V: TRBV4-3; size: NA; CDR3: ASSPTSGGFSYNEQF
J: TRBJ1-2; V: TRBV5-6; size: NA; CDR3: ASSLQGGNYGYT
J: TRBJ1-2; V: TRBV2; size: NA; CDR3: ASAPGSEANYGYT
J: TRBJ1-3; V: TRBV28; size: NA; CDR3: ATGPGEDGNTIY
J: TRBJ1-5; V: TRBV2; size: NA; CDR3: ASSKGGDYQPQH
J: TRBJ1-2; V: TRBV6-1; size: NA; CDR3: ASSEAVTNYGYT
J: TRBJ1-2; V: TRBV4-1; size: once; CDR3: ASSQDLNSLGYT
J: TRBJ2-2; V: TRBV6-6; size: few; CDR3: ASSRQNTGELF
J: TRBJ2-5; V: TRBV18; size: NA; CDR3: ASSPGGVSETQY
J: TRBJ1-6; V: TRBV28; size: NA; CDR3: ASSSAAGSPLH
J: TRBJ2-7; V: TRBV10-3; size: medium-sized; CDR3: AIRDEGEQY
J: TRBJ2-5; V: TRBV20-1; size: NA; CDR3: SASGETQY